This T cell receptor beta chain was obtained from a study of shared clonotypes between healthy human individuals. The assay was immunoSEQ multiplex PCR, and TCRdb's table has in-frame clones only and misses some. Among hundreds of thousands of clones listed, 70% to 75% were seen once. This CDR3 comprises 14 residues. V trimming: 3 bases; J trimming: 8 bases; junction bases outside the gene matches: 7. From germline, CDR1 is MDHEN and CDR2 SYDVKM. Sequencing was performed on memory CD4+ T cells sorted from blood. Stated subset: CD45RA-negative fraction. This clonotype was obtained from a man younger than 45 in good health. This rearrangement joins TRBV28 to TRBJ2-4; TRBD2 matches 7 bases. CDR3 residues: CASSFRQAGDIQYF. DNA of the CDR3: TGTGCCAGCAGTTTTCGTCAGGCGGGAGACATTCAGTACTTC.